The TCR beta chain described here comes from a study of HIV-infected patients and healthy controls. Study context: CD4 counts in 14 of 16 patients increased modestly yet significantly but stayed below normal.

Germline CDR1 DFQATT, CDR2 SNEGSKA (reference sequence). The CDR3 loop spans 15 amino acids. Trimming removed 3 bases from V and 4 bases from J; junction bases left unmatched: 7. With regard to this clonotype: Its specificity is unknown.

Study-wide findings and caveats: CMV-associated CDR3s mostly grew nonsignificantly during therapy, while HIV-associated CDR3s declined significantly. Mean usage of eight alpha and eight beta V genes differed significantly in HIV-infected patients versus controls.

The repertoire came from unfractionated whole blood and reflected all unsorted peripheral T cells. An approximately 2.5 ml peripheral blood sample was taken for RNA. 500 ng RNA was reverse transcribed with alpha and beta constant-region primers. Using multiplexing indices, alpha and beta chain libraries were generated apart by chain-specific third strand synthesis. TCRdb used MiXCR to reprocess the 5' RACE reads, holding one entry per CDR3 protein. Here the sample spans some 9,600 distinct CDR3 sequences, 8% to 13% being singletons. This TCR came from an adult with HIV infection. The specimen comprised blood, sampled before antiretroviral therapy. The V gene is TRBV20-1, the J gene TRBJ2-1; TRBD1 aligns across 9 bases. The CDR3 coding sequence is TGCAGTGCTAGGATCCGGGACAGGGTTTACAATGAGCAGTTCTTC. It specifies CSARIRDRVYNEQFF.